The clone carrying this TCR beta chain was recorded at least ten times. Antigen: not known. The record originates from a study of T cells in Graves' hyperthyroidism and ophthalmopathy. Study-level findings and limits: In validation, the model predicted ophthalmopathy. These predictions came a median about 6.2 months before onset.

Researchers amplified the TCR beta CDR3 regions from RNA transcripts. Using the HTBI primer set, a first-round RT-PCR was run on the TCR CDR3. TCRdb analysed the multiplex PCR reads with MiXCR anew, one entry per CDR3 protein. This sample carries about 290,000 distinct CDR3 sequences, 15% to 20% of them seen once, and the ten largest clones take approximately 35%. Diagnosis rested on symptoms, serum thyroxine and TRAb, thyroid ultrasound, and orbital computed tomography. This TCR was sampled from a man aged 50 to 59 with Graves' ophthalmopathy. Sequencing was performed on blood.

The CDR3 sequence is CASSSRGWSSYNEQFF. CDR3 nucleotide sequence: TGTGCCAGCAGCTCCAGGGGATGGAGCTCCTACAATGAGCAGTTCTTC. The chain joins TRBV11-3 to TRBJ2-1; D is perhaps TRBD1 (6 bases). The germline V gene has CDR1 SGHNT and CDR2 YENEEA. V was shortened by 4 bases and J by 0 bases, with 13 bases between the two germline ends. The CDR3 contains 16 residues.